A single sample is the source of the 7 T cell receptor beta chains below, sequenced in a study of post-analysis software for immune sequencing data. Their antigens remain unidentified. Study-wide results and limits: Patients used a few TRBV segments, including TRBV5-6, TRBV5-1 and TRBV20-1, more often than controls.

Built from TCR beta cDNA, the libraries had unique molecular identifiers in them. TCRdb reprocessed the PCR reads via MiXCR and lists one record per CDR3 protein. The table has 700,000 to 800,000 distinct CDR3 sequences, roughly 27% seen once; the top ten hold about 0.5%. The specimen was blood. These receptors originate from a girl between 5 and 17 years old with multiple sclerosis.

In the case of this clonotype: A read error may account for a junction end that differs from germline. The CDR3: CANSFPLSGGYQETQYF. CDR3 bases: TGTGCCAACAGCTTTCCGCTTAGTGGGGGTTACCAAGAGACCCAGTACTTC. The chain uses TRBV7-2 and TRBJ2-5; tentatively, D is TRBD1 or TRBD2 (5 bases each). The CDR3 sequence is 17 residues long. Germline CDR1 SGHTA, CDR2 FQGNSA.

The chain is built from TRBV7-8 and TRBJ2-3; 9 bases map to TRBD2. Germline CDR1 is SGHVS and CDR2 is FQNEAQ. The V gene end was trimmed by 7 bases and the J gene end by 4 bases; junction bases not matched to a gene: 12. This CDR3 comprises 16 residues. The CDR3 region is CASKNLGRGGSDTQYF. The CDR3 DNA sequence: TGTGCCAGCAAAAACCTGGGGCGGGGGGGCTCAGATACGCAGTATTTT.

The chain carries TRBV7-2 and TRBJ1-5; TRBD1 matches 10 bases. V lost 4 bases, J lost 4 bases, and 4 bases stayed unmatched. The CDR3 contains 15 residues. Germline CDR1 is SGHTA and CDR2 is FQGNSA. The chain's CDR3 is CASSSDRGRNQPQHF. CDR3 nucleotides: TGTGCCAGCAGCTCAGACAGGGGGCGGAATCAGCCCCAGCATTTT.

CDR3: CSARPPRTAKNIQYF. The CDR3 bases are TGCAGTGCTAGGCCTCCCCGGACAGCCAAAAACATTCAGTACTTC. V usage is TRBV20-1 and J usage is TRBJ2-4; D is undetermined. V lost 3 bases and J 0 bases, leaving 12 bases between the germline ends. Germline CDR1 is DFQATT and CDR2 is SNEGSKA (reference sequence). The CDR3 extends over 15 amino acids.

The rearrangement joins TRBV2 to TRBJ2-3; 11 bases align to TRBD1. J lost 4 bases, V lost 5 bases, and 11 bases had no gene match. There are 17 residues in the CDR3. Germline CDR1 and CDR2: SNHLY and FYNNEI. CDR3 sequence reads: CASSRTGTGGSSDTQYF. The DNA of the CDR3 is TGTGCCAGCAGTCGAACCGGGACAGGGGGATCGTCAGATACGCAGTATTTT.

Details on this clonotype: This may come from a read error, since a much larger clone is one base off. CDR3 sequence: CASSQGREAGAKETQYF. CDR3 sequence (DNA): TGTGCCAGCAGCCAAGGACGGGAAGCGGGGGCCAAAGAGACCCAGTACTTC. The V call is TRBV4-2, the J call TRBJ2-7; 8 positions match TRBD2. The last part of the DNA fits TRBJ2-5 better; the J call may be wrong. Germline loops: CDR1 LGHNA, CDR2 YNFKEQ. The CDR3 consists of 17 residues.

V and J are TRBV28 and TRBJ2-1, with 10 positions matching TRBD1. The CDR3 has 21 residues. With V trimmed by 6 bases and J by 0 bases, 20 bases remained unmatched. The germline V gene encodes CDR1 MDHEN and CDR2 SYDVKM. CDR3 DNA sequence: TGTGCCAGCAGACCTTATTCCGGGACAGGGGCCCACTATAGCTCCTACAATGAGCAGTTCTTC. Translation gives CASRPYSGTGAHYSSYNEQFF.